Listed below are T cell receptor beta chains from one sample, sequenced in a study of cytomegalovirus exposure and HLA in healthy donors. Measured with immunoSEQ multiplex PCR; TCRdb has only the in-frame clones, and not every one. The sample lists 150,000 or so clones, roughly 82% occurring once. Sequenced sample: PBMCs. The receptor set was obtained from a woman in her 30s in good health and CMV-seronegative. CDR3s include the opening cysteine and the closing phenylalanine or tryptophan.

TRBV6-1 CASSDEGRGREKLFF
TRBV4-2 CASSLRGSGNTIYF
TRBV27 CASSPRQGVGTEAFF
TRBV19 CARTVGPQTGFYGYTF
TRBV5-4 CASSSQGRHEQYF
TRBV6-5 CASSYSRDRGYYEQYF
TRBV4-3 CASSLLAGEETQYF
TRBV5-6 CASSSQRDLGEQYF
TRBV28 CASSTPDRQEAFF
TRBV28 CASSLYREGNTEAFF
TRBV6-1 CASRPGQDGNQPQHF
TRBV28 CASSPRTGAGSYNEQFF
TRBV27 CASSSLLAGGPDTQYF
TRBV28 CASSLTGTGGPSNQPQHF
TRBV2 CASSEPGEGMNTEAFF
TRBV30 CALIAGGLIDTQYF
TRBV19 CASSQKDSRTLWGTEAFF
TRBV6-5 CASPRGGGANVLTF
TRBV28 CASSSLTYEQYF
TRBV6-5 CASSAEQGVLNEQFF
TRBV30 CAWSVNSLLNTEAFF
TRBV5-4 CASSSRRGDGYGYTF
TRBV18 CASSPRGAKGDEQFF
TRBV4-3 CASSQDGLAGSSYNEQFF
TRBV19 CASTPVASNEKLFF
TRBV28 CASSRQGVGNTGELFF